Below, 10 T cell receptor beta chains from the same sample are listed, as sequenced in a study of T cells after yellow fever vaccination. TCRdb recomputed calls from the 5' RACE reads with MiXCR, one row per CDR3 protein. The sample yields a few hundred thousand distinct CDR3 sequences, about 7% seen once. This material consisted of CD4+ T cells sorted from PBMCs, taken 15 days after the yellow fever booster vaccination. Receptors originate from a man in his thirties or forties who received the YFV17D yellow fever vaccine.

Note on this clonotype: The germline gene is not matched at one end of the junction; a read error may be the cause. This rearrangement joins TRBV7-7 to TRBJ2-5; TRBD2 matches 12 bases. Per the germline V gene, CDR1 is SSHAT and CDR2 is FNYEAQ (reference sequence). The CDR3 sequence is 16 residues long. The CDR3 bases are TGTGCTAGCAGCTCCAACCTAGCGGGAGGGATCGGGACCCAGTACTTC. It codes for CASSSNLAGGIGTQYF.

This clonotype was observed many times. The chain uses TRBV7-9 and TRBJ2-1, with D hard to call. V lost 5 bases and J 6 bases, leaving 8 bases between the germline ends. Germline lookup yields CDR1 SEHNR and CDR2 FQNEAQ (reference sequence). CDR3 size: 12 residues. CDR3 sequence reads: CASSPDSNEQFF. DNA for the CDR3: TGTGCCAGCAGCCCCGACTCCAATGAGCAGTTCTTC.

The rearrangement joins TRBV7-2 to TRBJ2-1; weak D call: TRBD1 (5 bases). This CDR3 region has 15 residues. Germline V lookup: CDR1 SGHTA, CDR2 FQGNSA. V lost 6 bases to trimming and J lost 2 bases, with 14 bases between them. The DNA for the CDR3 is TGTGCCAGCAGACAGACAGCTACTACCTACAATGAGCAGTTCTTC. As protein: CASRQTATTYNEQFF.

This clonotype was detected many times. This CDR3 is CASRSHLGGAGSDTQYF. The CDR3 nucleotides are TGTGCCAGCAGATCCCACTTGGGGGGGGCAGGCTCGGATACGCAGTATTTT. The V gene is TRBV12-3 or TRBV12-4, the J gene TRBJ2-3; TRBD2 is a possible D gene (7 bases). The length of the CDR3 is 17 residues. V dropped 6 bases and J dropped 6 bases, with 25 bases sitting between them.

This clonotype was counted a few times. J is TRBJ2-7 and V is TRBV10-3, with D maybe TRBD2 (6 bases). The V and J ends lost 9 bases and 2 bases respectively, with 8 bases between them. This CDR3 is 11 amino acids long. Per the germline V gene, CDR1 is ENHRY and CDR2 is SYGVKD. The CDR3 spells CAISGPYEQYF. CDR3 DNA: TGTGCCATTAGCGGACCCTACGAGCAGTACTTC.

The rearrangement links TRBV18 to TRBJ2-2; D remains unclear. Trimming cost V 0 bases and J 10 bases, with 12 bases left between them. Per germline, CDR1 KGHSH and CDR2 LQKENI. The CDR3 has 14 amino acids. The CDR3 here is CASSPPGPMAELFF. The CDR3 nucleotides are TGTGCCAGCTCACCACCCGGGCCCATGGCGGAGCTGTTTTTT.

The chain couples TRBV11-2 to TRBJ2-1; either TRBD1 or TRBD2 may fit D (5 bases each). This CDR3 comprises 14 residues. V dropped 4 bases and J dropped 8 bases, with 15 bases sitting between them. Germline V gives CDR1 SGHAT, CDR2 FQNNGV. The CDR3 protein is CASSYFYKGHEQFF. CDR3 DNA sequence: TGTGCCAGCAGCTACTTCTATAAGGGACATGAGCAGTTCTTC.

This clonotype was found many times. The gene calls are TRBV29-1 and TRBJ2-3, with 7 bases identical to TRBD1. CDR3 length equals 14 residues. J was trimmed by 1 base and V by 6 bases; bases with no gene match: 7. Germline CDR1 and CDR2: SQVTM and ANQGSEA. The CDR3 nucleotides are TGCAGCGTAACGACAGGGTGGGGCACAGATACGCAGTATTTT. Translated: CSVTTGWGTDTQYF.

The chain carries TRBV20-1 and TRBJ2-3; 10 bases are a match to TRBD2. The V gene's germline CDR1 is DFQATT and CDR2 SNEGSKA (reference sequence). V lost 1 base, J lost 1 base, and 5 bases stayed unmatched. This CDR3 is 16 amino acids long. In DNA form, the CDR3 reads TGCAGTGCTAGAGCTTTTGGGACTAGCGGCACAGATACGCAGTATTTT. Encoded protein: CSARAFGTSGTDTQYF.

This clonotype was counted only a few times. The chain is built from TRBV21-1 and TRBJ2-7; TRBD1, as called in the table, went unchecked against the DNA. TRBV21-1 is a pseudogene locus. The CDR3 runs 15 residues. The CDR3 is CASSFSWTGSYEQYF. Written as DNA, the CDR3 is TGTGCCAGCAGCTTCTCCTGGACAGGGAGCTACGAGCAGTACTTC.